The rows below give T cell receptor beta chains drawn from one sample of a study of vaccination and CD4 T cells after COVID-19. For these TCRs, the target antigens are not known. TCRdb reprocessed the PCR reads via MiXCR and lists one record per CDR3 protein. This table has about 9,500 distinct CDR3 sequences, roughly 50% appearing once. Sequenced sample: CD4+ T cells from blood, cultured in vitro. Receptors were obtained from a human donor in good health. Both conserved end residues are part of each CDR3. The order of the fields is D gene, J gene, clone size, V gene, CDR3 protein, CDR3 DNA. A D gene is named only where the DNA matches it firmly. Only part of the rows carry a size: once, few, many, or a class if the clone is expanded.

>TRBD1|TRBJ2-1|NA|TRBV20-1
CSARDSGGSWGQRLLYNEQFF
TGCAGTGCTAGAGATTCAGGCGGTTCATGGGGACAGAGGTTGCTCTACAATGAGCAGTTCTTC
>TRBD1|TRBJ2-3|few|TRBV24-1
CATSPGQGSADTQYF
TGTGCCACCAGTCCGGGACAGGGATCCGCAGATACGCAGTATTTT
>TRBD2|TRBJ2-7|NA|TRBV20-1
CSARALGTSGGARQYF
TGCAGTGCTAGAGCCCTCGGGACTAGCGGGGGGGCCCGTCAGTACTTC
>NA|TRBJ1-1|NA|TRBV7-9
CASSVQGMNTEAFF
TGTGCCAGCAGCGTACAGGGCATGAACACTGAAGCTTTCTTT
>NA|TRBJ1-5|few|TRBV20-1
CSARAGIGNQPQHF
TGCAGTGCTAGAGCAGGGATAGGCAATCAGCCCCAGCATTTT
>TRBD2|TRBJ2-3|few|TRBV10-1
CASSPLAGGTDTQYF
TGCGCCAGCAGCCCACTAGCGGGGGGAACAGATACGCAGTATTTT
>TRBD2|TRBJ2-5|NA|TRBV2
CASSRGLAGETQYF
TGTGCCAGCTCCCGCGGACTAGCCGGAGAGACCCAGTACTTC
>NA|TRBJ2-6|NA|TRBV20-1
CSARGGLGQVSSGANVLTF
TGCAGTGCTAGAGGGGGCCTGGGGCAGGTTAGCTCTGGGGCCAACGTCCTGACTTTC
>TRBD2|TRBJ2-1|NA|TRBV19
CASSTYSGGGPNEQFF
TGTGCCAGTAGTACCTACAGCGGGGGCGGGCCCAATGAGCAGTTCTTC
>NA|TRBJ2-3|NA|TRBV7-9
CATRARRRGDTQYF
TGTGCCACCAGAGCTAGGAGGCGGGGAGATACGCAGTATTTT
>NA|TRBJ2-2|few|TRBV24-1
CATSGRENTGELFF
TGTGCCACCAGTGGACGGGAAAACACCGGGGAGCTGTTTTTT
>NA|TRBJ2-5|NA|TRBV2
CASTIQETQYF
TGTGCCAGCACAATACAAGAGACCCAGTACTTC
>TRBD1|TRBJ1-1|NA|TRBV4-2
CASSHGTVTEAFF
TGTGCCAGCAGCCACGGGACAGTCACTGAAGCTTTCTTT
>TRBD1|TRBJ1-2|few|TRBV7-2
CASSPYVGRQGQNYGYTF
TGTGCCAGCAGCCCGTATGTAGGCCGACAGGGGCAAAACTATGGCTACACCTTC
>NA|TRBJ1-2|NA|TRBV5-1
CASSLKGADGYTF
TGCGCCAGCAGCTTGAAAGGGGCTGATGGCTACACCTTC
>TRBD1|TRBJ1-5|few|TRBV28
CATKSRGTGNQPQHF
TGTGCCACCAAGAGTCGGGGGACAGGCAATCAGCCCCAGCATTTT
>TRBD2|TRBJ2-7|few|TRBV20-1
CSARSRTSGSWGEQYF
TGCAGTGCTAGAAGCCGGACTAGCGGGAGCTGGGGGGAGCAGTACTTC
>TRBD1|TRBJ2-7|NA|TRBV7-9
CASSPEGQKASEQYF
TGTGCCAGCAGCCCCGAGGGACAGAAAGCTTCCGAGCAGTACTTC
>NA|TRBJ1-1|NA|TRBV6-2/TRBV6-3
CASSNWGRKNTEAFF
TGTGCCAGCAGTAATTGGGGACGGAAGAACACTGAAGCTTTCTTT
>NA|TRBJ1-5|medium-sized|TRBV19
CASSTRDGDQPQHF
TGTGCCAGTAGTACCAGGGATGGGGATCAGCCCCAGCATTTT
>NA|TRBJ1-2|NA|TRBV7-9
CASSLARANYGYTF
TGTGCCAGCAGCTTAGCGAGAGCAAACTATGGCTACACCTTC
>NA|TRBJ1-2|NA|TRBV5-4
CASSLMTEAIGGYTF
TGTGCCAGCAGCTTGATGACAGAGGCTATTGGGGGCTACACCTTC
>NA|TRBJ1-1|NA|TRBV30
CAWSPVEVTEAFF
TGTGCCTGGAGCCCGGTGGAGGTCACTGAAGCTTTCTTT
>TRBD1|TRBJ2-1|NA|TRBV11-2
CASIQVQGANHEQFF
TGTGCCAGCATCCAGGTACAGGGGGCAAATCATGAGCAGTTCTTC
>NA|TRBJ1-5|NA|TRBV19
CASSTNRQPQHF
TGTGCCAGTAGTACCAACCGTCAGCCCCAGCATTTT
>TRBD1|TRBJ1-5|NA|TRBV30
CAWSTTGNQPQHF
TGTGCCTGGAGCACGACAGGGAATCAGCCCCAGCATTTT
>NA|TRBJ2-5|few|TRBV7-9
CASSPLEGGRETQYF
TGTGCCAGCAGCCCACTCGAGGGGGGAAGGGAGACCCAGTACTTC
>NA|TRBJ1-1|NA|TRBV19
CASRPLATGNTEAFF
TGTGCCAGTAGACCACTGGCCACCGGGAACACTGAAGCTTTCTTT
>TRBD1|TRBJ1-1|NA|TRBV7-9
CASSEPPIPGTGYWRTEAFF
TGTGCCAGCAGCGAACCTCCAATTCCCGGGACAGGGTATTGGAGGACTGAAGCTTTCTTT